The 22 T cell receptor beta chains below come from one sample, sequenced in a study of graft-versus-host responses after intestinal transplantation. Here immunoSEQ multiplex PCR was the method, and the copy in TCRdb shows in-frame clones only, minus some. This table holds some 130,000 clones, 85% to 95% found once. Their antigens are not known. Sequencing was performed on unstimulated CD4+ T cells sorted from spleen or lymph node cells, taken before intestinal transplant. All receptors derive from a human donor who received an intestinal transplant.

This sequence joins TRBV5-1 and TRBJ1-1, with D possibly matching TRBD1 (5 bases). Trimming stripped 6 bases from V and 7 bases from J, with 13 bases between. The germline gives CDR1 SGHRS, CDR2 YFSETQ. The CDR3 length is 12 residues. The CDR3 coding sequence is TGCGCCAGCATGGACGGGGCCGGTGAAGCTTTCTTT. Encoded protein: CASMDGAGEAFF.

The V call is TRBV18, the J call TRBJ2-1; 8 positions agree with TRBD2. This CDR3 has 15 amino acids. With 3 bases clipped from V and 10 bases from J, the junction kept 11 bases outside the gene matches. Per germline, CDR1 KGHSH and CDR2 LQKENI. Here the CDR3 DNA reads TGTGCCAGCTCACCGGTCTCCGGGAGGGGGGGAGAGCAGTTCTTC. Translation: CASSPVSGRGGEQFF.

The V and J genes are TRBV7-2 and TRBJ2-3; 15 nucleotides match TRBD2. Germline CDR1 is SGHTA and CDR2 is FQGNSA. The CDR3 totals 19 residues. Unmatched junction bases numbered 10, after V lost 4 bases and J lost 2 bases. The CDR3 coding sequence is TGTGCCAGCAGCTCGAGGACTAGCGGGAGGGGGGGGACCACAGATACGCAGTATTTT. Translated, it gives CASSSRTSGRGGTTDTQYF. The variable domain in full, completed from reference TRBV7-2 and TRBJ2-3, reads GAGVSQSPSNKVTEKGKDVELRCDPISGHTALYWYRQSLGQGLEFLIYFQGNSAPDKSGLPSDRFSAERTGGSVSTLTIQRTQQEDSAVYLCASSSRTSGRGGTTDTQYFGPGTRLTVL.

This rearrangement joins TRBV18 to TRBJ2-7; TRBD1 is a possible D gene (6 bases). The CDR3 sequence is 14 residues long. Trimming shortened V by 3 bases and J by 0 bases, and 9 bases separated the two germline ends. Per the germline V gene, CDR1 is KGHSH and CDR2 is LQKENI. In DNA, the CDR3 is TGTGCCAGCTCACCGGGGGCTAGCTCCTACGAGCAGTACTTC. It codes for CASSPGASSYEQYF.

The rearrangement joins TRBV6-1 to TRBJ1-5; D call uncertain. Germline loops: CDR1 MNHNS, CDR2 SASEGT. V was pared by 6 bases and J by 2 bases, with 14 bases between. The CDR3 covers 15 residues. The CDR3 DNA reads TGTGCCAGCAGACTTCGGGGAGGCGGCAATCAGCCCCAGCATTTT. Its translation is CASRLRGGGNQPQHF.

The V call is TRBV5-4, the J call TRBJ1-1; D is uncertain. Trimming stripped 4 bases from V and 2 bases from J, with 9 bases between. CDR1 is SGHNT, CDR2 YYREEE, per germline (reference sequence). CDR3 size: 13 residues. This chain's CDR3 is CASSARTNTEAFF. The CDR3 DNA sequence: TGTGCCAGCAGCGCTCGGACTAACACTGAAGCTTTCTTT.

The chain links TRBV5-6 to TRBJ2-5; D gene ambiguous. The CDR3 has 13 amino acids. Germline V gives CDR1 SGHDT, CDR2 YYEEEE. V lost 1 base and J 5 bases, leaving 9 bases between the germline ends. CDR3 nucleotide sequence: TGTGCCAGCAGCTTGAACCACCCGGAGACCCAGTACTTC. Protein: CASSLNHPETQYF.

This chain uses TRBV29-1 with TRBJ1-1, with D uncertain. Looked up from germline, CDR1 is SQVTM and CDR2 is ANQGSEA. Trimming pared 4 bases from V and 0 bases from J, leaving 12 bases between. This CDR3 has 14 amino acids. The CDR3 region has the DNA TGCAGCGTTGCTCTAATGATCATGAACACTGAAGCTTTCTTT. This encodes CSVALMIMNTEAFF.

The chain links TRBV2 to TRBJ1-2, with TRBD1 identical over 8 bases. This CDR3 is built from 13 residues. V was pared by 4 bases and J by 5 bases, with 3 bases of the junction left unmatched. Germline V CDR1 and CDR2: SNHLY, FYNNEI. CDR3 residues: CASSAYRGYGYTF. Written as DNA, the CDR3 is TGTGCCAGCAGTGCTTACAGGGGGTATGGCTACACCTTC. Based on the CDR3 plus reference TRBV2 and TRBJ1-2, the full variable domain is EPEVTQTPSHQVTQMGQEVILRCVPISNHLYFYWYRQILGQKVEFLVSFYNNEISEKSEIFDDQFSVERPDGSNFTLKIRSTKLEDSAMYFCASSAYRGYGYTFGSGTRLTVV.

J is TRBJ1-1 and V is TRBV7-9; perhaps TRBD1 as D (6 bases). The CDR3 contains 13 residues. Germline V CDR1 and CDR2: SEHNR, FQNEAQ (reference sequence). V lost 1 base and J lost 7, with 10 bases in between. CDR3 loop: CASSLDLQGEAFF. The CDR3 coding sequence is TGTGCCAGCAGCTTAGATCTACAGGGTGAAGCTTTCTTT.

The chain uses TRBV5-1 and TRBJ1-1, with no clear D. Germline CDR1 is SGHRS and CDR2 is YFSETQ. The V end lost 1 base, the J end lost 1 base, and 5 bases lay between the germline ends. This CDR3 has 13 amino acids. Written as DNA, the CDR3 is TGCGCCAGCAGCTTGTACAAGAACACTGAAGCTTTCTTT. This gives the protein CASSLYKNTEAFF.

The rearrangement joins TRBV30 to TRBJ2-5, with 11 bases aligning to TRBD1. Per germline, CDR1 GTSNPN and CDR2 SVGIG (reference sequence). The CDR3 extends over 15 amino acids. V lost 1 base and J lost 5; bases outside the gene matches: 6. The CDR3 here is CAWSDRTGGAETQYF. The CDR3 DNA reads as TGTGCCTGGAGTGACCGGACAGGGGGCGCCGAGACCCAGTACTTC.

The gene calls are TRBV19 and TRBJ2-1; D might be TRBD1 (5 bases). The CDR3 has 12 residues. Trimming stripped 6 bases from V and 14 bases from J, with 17 bases between. In germline, CDR1 is LNHDA, CDR2 SQIVND (reference sequence). DNA of the CDR3: TGTGCCAGTAGCTTTGCGACAGTGGTAAAGTTCTTC. Amino acid sequence: CASSFATVVKFF. The full variable domain, with the rest looked up from reference TRBV19 and TRBJ2-1, is DGGITQSPKYLFRKEGQNVTLSCEQNLNHDAMYWYRQDPGQGLRLIYYSQIVNDFQKGDIAEGYSVSREKKESFPLTVTSAQKNPTAFYLCASSFATVVKFFGPGTRLTVL.

The chain combines TRBV29-1 with TRBJ2-3; D unclear. V was shortened by 3 bases and J by 2 bases, with 9 bases between the two germline ends. The germline V gene encodes CDR1 SQVTM and CDR2 ANQGSEA. There are 13 residues in the CDR3. The CDR3 is CSVDSRNTDTQYF. In nucleotides, the CDR3 is TGCAGCGTTGATTCGCGTAACACAGATACGCAGTATTTT.

This chain connects TRBV13 to TRBJ1-1; D is unresolved. Trimming removed 0 bases from V and 0 bases from J, with 8 bases in between. The CDR3 covers 15 residues. Per germline, CDR1 PRHDT and CDR2 FYEKMQ (reference sequence). The DNA of the CDR3 is TGTGCCAGCAGCTTAGGATCAAGGATGAACACTGAAGCTTTCTTT. It encodes CASSLGSRMNTEAFF.

CDR3 nucleotide sequence: TGTGCCATCAGAGAACAACAGAACACTGAAGCTTTCTTT. This translates into CAIREQQNTEAFF. The chain is built from TRBV10-3 and TRBJ1-1; D remains unclear. CDR3 length equals 13 residues. The V and J ends lost 6 bases and 1 base respectively, with 9 bases between them. Germline V gene sequence: CDR1 ENHRY, CDR2 SYGVKD.

This chain joins TRBV10-3 and TRBJ1-2, with 9 bases lining up with TRBD1. This CDR3 has 15 residues. The V gene's germline CDR1 is ENHRY and CDR2 SYGVKD. With 5 bases clipped from V and 5 bases from J, the junction kept 9 bases outside the gene matches. CDR3 coding DNA: TGTGCCATCAGTAGGACAGGGGAGGACTTATATGGCTACACCTTC. It specifies CAISRTGEDLYGYTF.

The V call is TRBV6-1, the J call TRBJ1-2; TRBD1 might be the D (5 bases). This CDR3 is built from 15 residues. V lost 8 bases to trimming and J lost 6 bases, with 22 bases between them. The germline V gene encodes CDR1 MNHNS and CDR2 SASEGT. CDR3 in amino acids: CASLLTWGSEDGYTF. CDR3 nucleotide sequence: TGTGCCAGCCTCTTGACCTGGGGGAGTGAGGATGGCTACACCTTC.

The J gene is TRBJ2-1, the V gene TRBV29-1; the match to TRBD2 covers 14 bases. The ends lost 4 bases at V and 9 bases at J; junction bases unmatched: 11. Germline CDR1 and CDR2: SQVTM and ANQGSEA. The CDR3 is 16 amino acids. The CDR3 reads CSVGKTSGRARGEQFF. DNA of the CDR3: TGCAGCGTTGGAAAGACTAGCGGGAGGGCCAGGGGTGAGCAGTTCTTC.

V is TRBV5-1 and J is TRBJ1-4; D is possibly TRBD1 (5 bases). Germline CDR1 reads SGHRS; CDR2 reads YFSETQ. Trimming took 4 bases from V and 7 from J, leaving 17 bases between them. The CDR3 is 15 residues long. CDR3 DNA: TGCGCCAGCAGCCCGCAAGGGGCCTTTAGTGAAAAACTGTTTTTT. It translates to CASSPQGAFSEKLFF.

This clone occurred once. The chain uses TRBV6-5 and TRBJ2-7; D might be TRBD2 (5 bases). Germline assignment: CDR1 MNHEY and CDR2 SVGAGI. The CDR3 spans 15 residues. V lost 6 bases and J lost 0, with 15 bases in between. CDR3 bases: TGTGCCAGCAGAGGAAACCGGGGATTCTCCTACGAGCAGTACTTC. Encoded protein: CASRGNRGFSYEQYF.

The table lists this clone with a count of one. The rearrangement uses TRBV2 and TRBJ2-7, with 9 bases lining up with TRBD2. This CDR3 is built from 15 residues. V dropped 6 bases and J dropped 2; count of bases not matched to a gene: 8. CDR1 SNHLY and CDR2 FYNNEI come from the germline V gene. The CDR3 here is CASSLLAGNPYEQYF. CDR3 sequence (DNA): TGTGCCAGCAGCCTTCTAGCGGGGAATCCCTACGAGCAGTACTTC.